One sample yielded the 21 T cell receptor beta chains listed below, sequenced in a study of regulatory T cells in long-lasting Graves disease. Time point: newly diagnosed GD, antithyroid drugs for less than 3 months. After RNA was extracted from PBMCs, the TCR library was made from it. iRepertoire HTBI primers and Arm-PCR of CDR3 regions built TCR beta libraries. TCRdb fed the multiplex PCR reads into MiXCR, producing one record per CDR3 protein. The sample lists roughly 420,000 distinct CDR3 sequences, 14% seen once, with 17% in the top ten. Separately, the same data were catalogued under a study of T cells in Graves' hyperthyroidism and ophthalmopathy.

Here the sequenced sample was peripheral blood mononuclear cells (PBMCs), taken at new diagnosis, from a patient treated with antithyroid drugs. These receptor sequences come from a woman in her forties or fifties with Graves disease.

This chain's CDR3 is CASSLSGLAGPTGELFF. CDR3 nucleotides: TGTGCCAGCAGTTTATCGGGACTAGCGGGACCCACCGGGGAGCTGTTTTTT. The rearrangement joins TRBV28 to TRBJ2-2; 13 nucleotides match TRBD2. J was trimmed by 4 bases and V by 1 base; bases with no gene match: 3. The CDR3 sequence is 17 residues long. Germline V gene sequence: CDR1 MDHEN, CDR2 SYDVKM.

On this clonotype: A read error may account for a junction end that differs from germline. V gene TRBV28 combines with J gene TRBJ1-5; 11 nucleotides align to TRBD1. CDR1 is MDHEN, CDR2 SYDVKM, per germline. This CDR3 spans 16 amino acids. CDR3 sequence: CAGSGQGARGNQPQHF. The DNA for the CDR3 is TGTGCCGGCAGCGGACAGGGGGCAAGGGGCAATCAGCCCCAGCATTTT.

DNA for the CDR3: TGCAGCGCCGGGAGCGGAACGAACACCGGGGAGCTGTTTTTT. Residues: CSAGSGTNTGELFF. V and J are TRBV29-1 and TRBJ2-2; tentative D call: TRBD2 (6 bases). The length of the CDR3 is 14 residues. Germline V gene data show CDR1 as SQVTM and CDR2 as ANQGSEA. The V end lost 7 bases, the J end lost 0 bases, and 12 bases lay between the germline ends.

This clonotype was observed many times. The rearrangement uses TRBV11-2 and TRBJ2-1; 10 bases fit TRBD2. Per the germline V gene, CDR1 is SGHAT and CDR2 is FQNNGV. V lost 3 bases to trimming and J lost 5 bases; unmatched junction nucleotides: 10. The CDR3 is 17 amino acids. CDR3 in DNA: TGTGCCAGCAGCTTTACACCACCGGGACTAGCGAACAATGAGCAGTTCTTC. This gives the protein CASSFTPPGLANNEQFF.

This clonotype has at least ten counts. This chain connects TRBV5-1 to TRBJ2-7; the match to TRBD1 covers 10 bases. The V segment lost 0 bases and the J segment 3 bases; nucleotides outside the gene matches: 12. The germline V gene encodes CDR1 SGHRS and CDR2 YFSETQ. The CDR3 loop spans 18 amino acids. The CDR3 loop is CASSLAQLTGTGDYEQYF. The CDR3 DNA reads TGCGCCAGCAGCTTGGCCCAGCTAACCGGGACAGGGGACTACGAGCAGTACTTC.

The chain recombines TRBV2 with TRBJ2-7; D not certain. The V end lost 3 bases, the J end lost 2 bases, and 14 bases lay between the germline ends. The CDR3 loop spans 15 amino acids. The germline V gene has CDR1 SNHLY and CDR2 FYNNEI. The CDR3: CASSDGSNAAYEQYF. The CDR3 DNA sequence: TGTGCCAGCAGTGATGGAAGCAACGCCGCCTACGAGCAGTACTTC.

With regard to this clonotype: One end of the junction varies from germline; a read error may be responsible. The CDR3 is CASSSSTRGRGNVQYF. CDR3 in DNA: TGCGCCAGCAGTTCTAGTACAAGGGGGCGCGGAAACGTTCAGTACTTC. The chain links TRBV10-2 to TRBJ2-4; 7 nucleotides line up with TRBD1. CDR1 is WSHSY and CDR2 is SAAADI in the germline V gene. The CDR3 runs 16 residues.

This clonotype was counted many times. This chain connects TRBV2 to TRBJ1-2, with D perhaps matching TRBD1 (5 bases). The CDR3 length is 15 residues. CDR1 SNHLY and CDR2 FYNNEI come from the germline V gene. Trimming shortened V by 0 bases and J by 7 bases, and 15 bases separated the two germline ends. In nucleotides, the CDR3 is TGTGCCAGCAGTGAAGCGCACAGGCGGCTCTTTGGCTACACCTTC. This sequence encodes CASSEAHRRLFGYTF.

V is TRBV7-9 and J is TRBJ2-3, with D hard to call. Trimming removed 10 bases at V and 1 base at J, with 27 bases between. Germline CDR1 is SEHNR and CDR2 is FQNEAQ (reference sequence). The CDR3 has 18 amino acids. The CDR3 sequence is CAIRPTGAPSRGTDTQYF. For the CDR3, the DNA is TGTGCCATCCGACCTACGGGTGCCCCCTCCCGGGGCACAGATACGCAGTATTTT. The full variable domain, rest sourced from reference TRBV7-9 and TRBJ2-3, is DTGVSQNPRHKITKRGQNVTFRCDPISEHNRLYWYRQTLGQGPEFLTYFQNEAQLEKSRLLSDRFSAERPKGSFSTLEIQRTEQGDSAMYLCAIRPTGAPSRGTDTQYFGPGTRLTVL.

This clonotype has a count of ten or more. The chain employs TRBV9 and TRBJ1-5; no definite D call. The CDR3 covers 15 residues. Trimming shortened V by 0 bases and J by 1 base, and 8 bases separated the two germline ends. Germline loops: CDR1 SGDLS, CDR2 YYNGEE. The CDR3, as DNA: TGTGCCAGCAGCGTAGGGCCCGCCAGCAATCAGCCCCAGCATTTT. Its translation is CASSVGPASNQPQHF. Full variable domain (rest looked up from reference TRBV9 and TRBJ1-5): DSGVTQTPKHLITATGQRVTLRCSPRSGDLSVYWYQQSLDQGLQFLIQYYNGEERAKGNILERFSAQQFPDLHSELNLSSLELGDSALYFCASSVGPASNQPQHFGDGTRLSIL.

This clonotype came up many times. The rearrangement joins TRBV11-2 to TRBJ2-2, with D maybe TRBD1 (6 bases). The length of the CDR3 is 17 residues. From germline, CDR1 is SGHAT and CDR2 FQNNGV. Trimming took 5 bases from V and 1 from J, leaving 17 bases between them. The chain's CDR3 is CASSPTQGGMNTGELFF. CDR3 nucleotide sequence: TGTGCCAGCAGCCCAACCCAAGGGGGAATGAACACCGGGGAGCTGTTTTTT. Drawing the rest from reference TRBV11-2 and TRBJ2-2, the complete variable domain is EAGVAQSPRYKIIEKRQSVAFWCNPISGHATLYWYQQILGQGPKLLIQFQNNGVVDDSQLPKDRFSAERLKGVDSTLKIQPAKLEDSAVYLCASSPTQGGMNTGELFFGEGSRLTVL.

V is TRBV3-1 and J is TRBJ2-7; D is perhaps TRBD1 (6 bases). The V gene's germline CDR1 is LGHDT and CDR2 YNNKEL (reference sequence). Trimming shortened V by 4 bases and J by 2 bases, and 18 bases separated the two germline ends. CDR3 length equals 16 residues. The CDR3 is CASSRGWGPKAYEQYF. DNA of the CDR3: TGTGCCAGCAGCCGGGGTTGGGGGCCGAAAGCCTACGAGCAGTACTTC.

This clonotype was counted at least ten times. The CDR3 region has the DNA TGTGCCAGCAGCTTAGCGTGGACAGCAGCCTACGAGCAGTACTTC. This translates into CASSLAWTAAYEQYF. J is TRBJ2-7 and V is TRBV7-2, with D perhaps TRBD1 (6 bases). The germline V gene has CDR1 SGHTA and CDR2 FQGNSA. The V end lost 0 bases, the J end lost 2 bases, and 11 bases lay between the germline ends. The CDR3 consists of 15 residues.

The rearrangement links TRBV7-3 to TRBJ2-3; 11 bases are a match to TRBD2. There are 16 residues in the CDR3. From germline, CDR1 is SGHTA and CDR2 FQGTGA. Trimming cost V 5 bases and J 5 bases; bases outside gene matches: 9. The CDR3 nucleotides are TGTGCCAGCAGCGTTAGCGGGAGGGCCTCTGGAGATACGCAGTATTTT. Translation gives CASSVSGRASGDTQYF. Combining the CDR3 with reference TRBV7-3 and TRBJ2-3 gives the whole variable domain GAGVSQTPSNKVTEKGKYVELRCDPISGHTALYWYRQSLGQGPEFLIYFQGTGAADDSGLPNDRFFAVRPEGSVSTLKIQRTERGDSAVYLCASSVSGRASGDTQYFGPGTRLTVL.

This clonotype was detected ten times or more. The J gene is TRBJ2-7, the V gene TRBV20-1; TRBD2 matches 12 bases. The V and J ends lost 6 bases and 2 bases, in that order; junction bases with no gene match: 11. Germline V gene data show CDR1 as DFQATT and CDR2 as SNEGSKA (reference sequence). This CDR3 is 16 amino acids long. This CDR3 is CSARPWASGRAYEQYF. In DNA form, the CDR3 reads TGCAGTGCCCGACCATGGGCTAGCGGGAGGGCCTACGAGCAGTACTTC.

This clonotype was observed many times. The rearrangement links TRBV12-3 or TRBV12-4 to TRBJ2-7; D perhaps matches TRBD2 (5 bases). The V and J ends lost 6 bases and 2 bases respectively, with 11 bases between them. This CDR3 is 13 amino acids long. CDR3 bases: TGTGCCAGCAGAAACAGCGGAGCCTACGAGCAGTACTTC. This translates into CASRNSGAYEQYF.

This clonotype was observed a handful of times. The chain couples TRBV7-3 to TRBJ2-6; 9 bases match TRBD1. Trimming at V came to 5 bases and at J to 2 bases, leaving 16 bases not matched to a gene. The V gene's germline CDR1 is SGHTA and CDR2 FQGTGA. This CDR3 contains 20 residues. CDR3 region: CASSPQRTGALLAGANVLTF. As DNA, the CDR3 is TGTGCCAGCAGCCCACAACGGACAGGGGCCCTCCTCGCTGGGGCCAACGTCCTGACTTTC.

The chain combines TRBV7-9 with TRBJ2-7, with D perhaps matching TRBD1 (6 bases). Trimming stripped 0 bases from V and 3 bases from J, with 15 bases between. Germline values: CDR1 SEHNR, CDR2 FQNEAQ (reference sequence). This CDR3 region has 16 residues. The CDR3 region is CASSLATGTQYYEQYF. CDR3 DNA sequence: TGTGCCAGCAGCTTAGCTACCGGGACACAGTACTACGAGCAGTACTTC.

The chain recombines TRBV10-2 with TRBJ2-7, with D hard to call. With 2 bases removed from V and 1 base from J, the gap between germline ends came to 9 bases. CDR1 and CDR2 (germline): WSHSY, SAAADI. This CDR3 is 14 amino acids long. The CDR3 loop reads CASSERVSSYEQYF. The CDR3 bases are TGCGCCAGCAGTGAGCGGGTTAGTTCCTACGAGCAGTACTTC.

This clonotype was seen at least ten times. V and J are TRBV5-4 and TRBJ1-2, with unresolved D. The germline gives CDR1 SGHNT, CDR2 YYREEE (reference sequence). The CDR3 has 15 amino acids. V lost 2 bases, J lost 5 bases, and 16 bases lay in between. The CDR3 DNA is TGTGCCAGCAGCTTTGTGGGGAGGGAACTATATGGCTACACCTTC. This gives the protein CASSFVGRELYGYTF.

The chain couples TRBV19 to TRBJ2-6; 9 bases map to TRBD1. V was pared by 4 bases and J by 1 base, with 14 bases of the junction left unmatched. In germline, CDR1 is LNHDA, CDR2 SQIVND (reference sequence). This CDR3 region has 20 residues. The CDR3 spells CASSRRGQGSLESGANVLTF. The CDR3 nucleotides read TGTGCCAGTAGTAGACGGGGACAGGGCTCGCTGGAATCTGGGGCCAACGTCCTGACTTTC.